A single sample gave rise to the 3 T cell receptor beta chains below, sequenced in a study of cytomegalovirus exposure and HLA in healthy donors. Primers: 60 Vbeta forward and 13 Jbeta reverse. The method was immunoSEQ multiplex PCR; TCRdb's version includes in-frame clones alone and lacks a portion of them. The top ten clones hold around 2.8% of a sample with fewer than 140,000 clones, 75% of them seen once. The sample comprised PBMCs. All receptors derive from a male donor in good health and CMV-seropositive.

This chain joins TRBV4-3 and TRBJ2-7; D is possibly TRBD2 (5 bases). V lost 1 base to trimming and J lost 1 base, with 17 bases between them. The CDR3 runs 17 residues. In germline, CDR1 is LGHNA, CDR2 YSLEER. CDR3 sequence (DNA): TGCGCCAGCAGCCAAGTGGCTAGCCTAATTCCTTCCTACGAGCAGTACTTC. Its translation: CASSQVASLIPSYEQYF.

The table lists this clone with a few counts. The rearrangement uses TRBV6-4 and TRBJ2-3, with TRBD1 matching 9 bases. V lost 5 bases and J lost 1; bases outside the gene matches: 1. This CDR3 has 14 residues. Germline CDR1 reads MRHNA; CDR2 reads SNTAGT. The CDR3 sequence: CASSRTGGTDTQYF. DNA of the CDR3: TGTGCCAGCAGTCGGACAGGGGGCACAGATACGCAGTATTTT.

The chain joins TRBV28 to TRBJ2-7; D is possibly TRBD1 (5 bases). V gave up 3 bases and J gave up 7 bases, with 10 bases separating them. Germline V gene sequence: CDR1 MDHEN, CDR2 SYDVKM. This CDR3 comprises 12 residues. The CDR3 DNA follows: TGTGCCAGCAGTTTGCAGGGCAGGGAGCAGTACTTC. The encoded protein is CASSLQGREQYF.